The present entry profiles one TCR beta chain with its context. In the original workflow: Scientists estimated how many nucleated cells there were by amplifying reference gene primers. The assay was immunoSEQ multiplex PCR, and TCRdb's table has in-frame clones only and misses some. D and trimming were read from the DNA, whereas the V and J calls and clone size are those reported in that table. The data contain around 58,000 clones, roughly 85% of them singletons. These data originate in a study of blood T cell repertoires in COVID-19. Background on the study: COVID-19 samples, acute and convalescent, were from the United States, Italy and Spain. Sources were T cells, B-cell-depleted T cells, or PBMCs; the material itself was cDNA or gDNA.

The CDR3 loop spans 14 amino acids. CDR1 is SGHDT, CDR2 YYEEEE, per germline. Trimming left V 5 bases short and J 7 bases short, with 18 bases between. V and J are TRBV5-6 and TRBJ1-2; D uncertain. The sample taken for sequencing was peripheral blood. The source of this sequence is a human donor in a cohort sampled during active COVID-19. The CDR3 DNA is TGTGCCAGCAGGTCACACCCCGTTGATCTTGGCTACACCTTC. It encodes CASRSHPVDLGYTF.